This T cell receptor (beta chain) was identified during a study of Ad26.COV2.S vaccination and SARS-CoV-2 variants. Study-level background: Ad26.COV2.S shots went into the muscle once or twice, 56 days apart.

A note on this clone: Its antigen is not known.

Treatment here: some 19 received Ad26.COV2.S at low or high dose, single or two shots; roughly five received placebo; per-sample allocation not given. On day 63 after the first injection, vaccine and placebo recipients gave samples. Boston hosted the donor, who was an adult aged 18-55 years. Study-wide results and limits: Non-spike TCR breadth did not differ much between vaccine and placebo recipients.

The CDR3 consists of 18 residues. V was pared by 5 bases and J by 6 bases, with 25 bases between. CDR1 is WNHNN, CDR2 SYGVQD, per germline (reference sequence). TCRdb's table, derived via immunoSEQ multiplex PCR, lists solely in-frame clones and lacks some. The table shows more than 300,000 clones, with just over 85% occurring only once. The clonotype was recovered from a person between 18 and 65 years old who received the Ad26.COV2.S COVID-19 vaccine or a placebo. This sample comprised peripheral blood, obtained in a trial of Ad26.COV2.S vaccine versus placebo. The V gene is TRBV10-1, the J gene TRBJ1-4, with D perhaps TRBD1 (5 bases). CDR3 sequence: CASSLSSGVHREDEKLFF. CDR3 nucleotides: TGCGCCAGCAGTCTATCCTCGGGGGTACATAGGGAGGATGAAAAACTGTTTTTT.